This T cell receptor (beta chain) originates from a study of cytomegalovirus exposure and HLA in healthy donors. This clone was detected only once. Produced via immunoSEQ multiplex PCR; TCRdb's table is partial and in-frame only. Found here are approximately 99,000 clones, nearly 97% of them singletons; the top ten hold roughly 0.67%. Germline CDR1 reads LNHDA; CDR2 reads SQIVND (reference sequence). The CDR3 has 11 residues. Trimming stripped 4 bases from V and 5 bases from J, with 5 bases between. This TCR was sampled from a woman under 30 in good health and CMV-seronegative. Sequenced sample: PBMCs. The V gene is TRBV19, the J gene TRBJ1-1; D is uncertain. The DNA for the CDR3 is TGTGCCAGTAGTACGGTTACTGAAGCTTTCTTT. Amino acids: CASSTVTEAFF.